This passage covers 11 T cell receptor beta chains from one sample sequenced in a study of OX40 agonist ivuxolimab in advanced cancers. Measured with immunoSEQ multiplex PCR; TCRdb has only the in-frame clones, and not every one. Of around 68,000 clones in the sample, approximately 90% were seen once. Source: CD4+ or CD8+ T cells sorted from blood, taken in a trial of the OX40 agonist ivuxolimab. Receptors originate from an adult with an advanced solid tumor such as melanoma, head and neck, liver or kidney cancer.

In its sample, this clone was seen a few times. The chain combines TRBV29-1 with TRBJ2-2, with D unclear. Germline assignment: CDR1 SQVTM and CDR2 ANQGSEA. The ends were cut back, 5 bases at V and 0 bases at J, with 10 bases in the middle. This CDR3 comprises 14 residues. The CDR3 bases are TGCAGCGTTAAACTGCAGTCGAACACCGGGGAGCTGTTTTTT. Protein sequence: CSVKLQSNTGELFF.

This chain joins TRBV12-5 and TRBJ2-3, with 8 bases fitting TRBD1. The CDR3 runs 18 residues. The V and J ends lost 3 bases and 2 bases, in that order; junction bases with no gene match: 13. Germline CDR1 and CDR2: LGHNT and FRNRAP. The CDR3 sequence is CASGFSAGGRVITDTQYF. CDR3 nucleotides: TGTGCTAGTGGTTTCAGTGCAGGGGGCCGGGTAATCACAGATACGCAGTATTTT.

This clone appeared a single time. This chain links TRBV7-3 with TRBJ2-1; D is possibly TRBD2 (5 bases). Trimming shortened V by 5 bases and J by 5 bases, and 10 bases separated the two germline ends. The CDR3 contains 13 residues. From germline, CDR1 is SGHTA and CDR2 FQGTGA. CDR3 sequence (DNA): TGTGCCAGCAGCCCGGGGTACGACAATGAGCAGTTCTTC. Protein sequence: CASSPGYDNEQFF.

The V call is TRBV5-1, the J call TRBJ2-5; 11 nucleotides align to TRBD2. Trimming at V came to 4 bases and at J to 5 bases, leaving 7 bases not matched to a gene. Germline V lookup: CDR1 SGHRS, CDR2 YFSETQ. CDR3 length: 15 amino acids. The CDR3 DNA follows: TGCGCCAGCAGCATTAGCGGGAGGGCAGGGGAGACCCAGTACTTC. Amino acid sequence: CASSISGRAGETQYF.

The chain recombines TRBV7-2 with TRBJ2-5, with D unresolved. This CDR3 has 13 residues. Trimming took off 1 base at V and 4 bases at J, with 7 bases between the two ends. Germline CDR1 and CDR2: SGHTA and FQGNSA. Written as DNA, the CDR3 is TGTGCCAGCAGCTTAGACCCCGTAGAGACCCAGTACTTC. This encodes CASSLDPVETQYF.

CDR3 bases: TGTGCCAGTAGTGGACGATCGCCAGGGCAAGAGACCCAGTACTTC. Protein sequence: CASSGRSPGQETQYF. The chain uses TRBV19 and TRBJ2-5; the D gene is possibly TRBD1 (5 bases). V was pared by 5 bases and J by 2 bases, with 15 bases between. CDR1 and CDR2 (germline): LNHDA, SQIVND (reference sequence). The CDR3 consists of 15 residues.

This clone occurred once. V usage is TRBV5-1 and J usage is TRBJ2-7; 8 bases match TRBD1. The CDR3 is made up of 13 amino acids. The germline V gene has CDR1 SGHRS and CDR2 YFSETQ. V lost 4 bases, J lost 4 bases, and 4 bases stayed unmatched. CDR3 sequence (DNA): TGCGCCAGCAGCCCGGACAGGGCTTACGAGCAGTACTTC. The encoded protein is CASSPDRAYEQYF. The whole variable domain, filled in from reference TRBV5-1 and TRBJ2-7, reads KAGVTQTPRYLIKTRGQQVTLSCSPISGHRSVSWYQQTPGQGLQFLFEYFSETQRNKGNFPGRFSGRQFSNSRSEMNVSTLELGDSALYLCASSPDRAYEQYFGPGTRLTVT.

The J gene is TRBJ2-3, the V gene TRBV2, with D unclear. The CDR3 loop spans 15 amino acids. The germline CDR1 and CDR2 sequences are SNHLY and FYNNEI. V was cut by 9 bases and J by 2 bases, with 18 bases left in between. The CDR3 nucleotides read TGTGCCAGTGCGCTTTCCTTCGTTTACACAGATACGCAGTATTTT. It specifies CASALSFVYTDTQYF.

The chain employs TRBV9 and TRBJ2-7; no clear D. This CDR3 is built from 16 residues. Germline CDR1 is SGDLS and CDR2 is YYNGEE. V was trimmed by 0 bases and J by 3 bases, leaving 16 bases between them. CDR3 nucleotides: TGTGCCAGCAGCGTAGCTACTGGCAACCTAATCTACGAGCAGTACTTC. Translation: CASSVATGNLIYEQYF. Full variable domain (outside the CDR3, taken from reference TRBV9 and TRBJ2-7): DSGVTQTPKHLITATGQRVTLRCSPRSGDLSVYWYQQSLDQGLQFLIQYYNGEERAKGNILERFSAQQFPDLHSELNLSSLELGDSALYFCASSVATGNLIYEQYFGPGTRLTVT.

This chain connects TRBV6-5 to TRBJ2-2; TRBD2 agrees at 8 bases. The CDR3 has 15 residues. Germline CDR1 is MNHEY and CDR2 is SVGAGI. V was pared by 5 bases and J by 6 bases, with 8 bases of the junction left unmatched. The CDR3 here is CASSPTSGPPGELFF. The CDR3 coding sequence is TGTGCCAGCAGTCCCACTAGCGGCCCCCCCGGGGAGCTGTTTTTT.

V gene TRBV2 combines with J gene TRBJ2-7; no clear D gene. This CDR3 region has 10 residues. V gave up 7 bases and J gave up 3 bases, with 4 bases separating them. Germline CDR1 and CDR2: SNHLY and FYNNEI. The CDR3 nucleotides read TGTGCCAGCAAAGGCTACGAGCAGTACTTC. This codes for CASKGYEQYF.